Following are 20 T cell receptor beta chains from one sample sequenced in a study of blood T cells in healthy people across ages. Then a second PCR, running roughly 6 to 12 cycles, was carried out with a sample-barcoded 5' primer and a J-beta primer mix. TCRdb processed the 5' RACE reads anew with MiXCR; each CDR3 protein has one entry. The sample holds about 1,400,000 distinct CDR3 sequences, approximately 60% seen once. The specimen sequenced was blood. The receptor set was obtained from a man younger than 30 in good health.

This chain links TRBV29-1 with TRBJ2-7, with 12 bases that match TRBD2. Germline CDR1 SQVTM, CDR2 ANQGSEA. The CDR3 totals 13 residues. V shed 6 bases, J shed 9 bases, and the junction held 9 bases outside the gene matches. CDR3 residues: CSVRGLAGTGQYF. CDR3 nucleotides: TGCAGCGTCCGAGGACTAGCGGGAACAGGGCAGTACTTC.

The chain employs TRBV7-9 and TRBJ2-5, with 8 bases that match TRBD1. Germline CDR1 SEHNR, CDR2 FQNEAQ (reference sequence). The CDR3 runs to 16 residues. J gave up 11 bases and V 3 bases, and 17 bases lay outside the gene matches. The CDR3 region is CASSFPPGQDPYEQYF. The CDR3 DNA follows: TGTGCCAGCAGCTTTCCACCGGGACAGGACCCCTATGAGCAGTACTTC.

The chain has TRBV13 and TRBJ2-7; D may be TRBD2 (5 bases). CDR3 length: 13 amino acids. Trimming removed 5 bases at V and 4 bases at J, with 12 bases between. CDR1 and CDR2 (germline): PRHDT, FYEKMQ (reference sequence). The CDR3 DNA reads as TGTGCCAGCAGCGCTCGGGATGTTTACGAGCAGTACTTC. Translated, it gives CASSARDVYEQYF.

This clonotype was detected only a few times. The rearrangement links TRBV20-1 to TRBJ1-2; 9 positions match TRBD1. Germline lookup yields CDR1 DFQATT and CDR2 SNEGSKA (reference sequence). This CDR3 has 13 residues. V was pared by 6 bases and J by 6 bases, with 8 bases of the junction left unmatched. For the CDR3, the DNA is TGCAGTGCCGCAGGCGGGACAGGGAATGGCTACACCTTC. Translating gives CSAAGGTGNGYTF.

The chain links TRBV5-1 to TRBJ2-1; TRBD2 aligns across 11 bases. The CDR3 sequence is 18 residues long. The germline gives CDR1 SGHRS, CDR2 YFSETQ. Trimming took 3 bases from V and 4 from J; bases not matched to a gene: 12. The CDR3 loop is CASSSIAGTSGVYNEQFF. The CDR3 DNA sequence: TGCGCCAGCAGCTCGATTGCCGGGACTAGCGGAGTTTACAATGAGCAGTTCTTC. Supplemented by reference TRBV5-1 and TRBJ2-1, the full variable domain reads KAGVTQTPRYLIKTRGQQVTLSCSPISGHRSVSWYQQTPGQGLQFLFEYFSETQRNKGNFPGRFSGRQFSNSRSEMNVSTLELGDSALYLCASSSIAGTSGVYNEQFFGPGTRLTVL.

V usage is TRBV6-2 or TRBV6-3 and J usage is TRBJ2-7; D remains ambiguous. The DNA end lines up better with TRBJ2-1; the J call may be wrong. In germline, CDR1 is MNHEY, CDR2 SVGEGT. The CDR3 runs 16 residues. CDR3 protein: CASSPLGRNEDNEQFF. The DNA of the CDR3 is TGTGCCAGCAGCCCCCTTGGGCGAAACGAAGACAATGAGCAGTTCTTC.

As for this clonotype: A much larger clone sits a single nucleotide away, making a read error possible. CDR3 sequence reads: CASSETSGKQETQYF. Here the CDR3 DNA reads TGTGCCAGCAGTGAAACTAGCGGGAAGCAGGAGACCCAGTACTTC. V gene TRBV6-4 combines with J gene TRBJ2-4, with 10 nucleotides matching TRBD2. Judging by the DNA end, TRBJ2-5 fits better; the J call may be wrong. The CDR3 covers 15 residues. Per germline, CDR1 MRHNA and CDR2 SNTAGT.

This clonotype was detected a few times. The chain joins TRBV27 to TRBJ2-1; D may be TRBD1 (6 bases). The germline CDR1 and CDR2 sequences are MNHEY and SMNVEV (reference sequence). With 8 bases removed from V and 0 bases from J, the gap between germline ends came to 17 bases. The CDR3 covers 16 residues. CDR3: CASVRQVPSSYNEQFF. For the CDR3, the DNA is TGTGCCAGCGTCCGACAGGTGCCTAGCTCCTACAATGAGCAGTTCTTC.

The CDR3: CASSVSLGGPDTQYF. Written as DNA, the CDR3 is TGTGCCAGCAGCGTAAGTCTAGGGGGTCCGGATACGCAGTATTTT. The chain uses TRBV9 and TRBJ2-3; possibly TRBD1 for D (6 bases). Looked up from germline, CDR1 is SGDLS and CDR2 is YYNGEE. Trimming took 1 base from V and 6 from J, leaving 15 bases between them. CDR3 size: 15 residues.

Regarding this clonotype: The germline gene is not matched at one end of the junction; a read error may be the cause. The J gene is TRBJ2-5, the V gene TRBV4-1; D is unclear. The CDR3 is 11 amino acids. Germline V gene lookup returns CDR1 MGHRA and CDR2 YSYEKL. The CDR3 spells CASSQGTAPFF. In DNA form, the CDR3 reads TGCGCCAGCAGCCAGGGAACAGCCCCGTTCTTC.

The V gene is TRBV20-1, the J gene TRBJ1-1; TRBD1 matches 10 bases. CDR3 length equals 13 residues. CDR1 is DFQATT and CDR2 is SNEGSKA in the germline V gene (reference sequence). In nucleotides, the CDR3 is TGCGGGGACCCGGGACAGGGGTTCACTGAAGCTTTCTTT. Residues: CGDPGQGFTEAFF.

This clonotype is a singleton in its sample. The CDR3 region is CASSQAPWGKQFF. CDR3 in DNA: TGTGCCAGCAGCCAAGCCCCTTGGGGGAAGCAGTTCTTC. The genes are TRBV3-1 and TRBJ2-1; D is possibly TRBD1 or TRBD2 (5 bases each). Trimming removed 1 base at V and 11 bases at J, with 12 bases between. Germline lookup yields CDR1 LGHDT and CDR2 YNNKEL (reference sequence). The CDR3 has 13 residues.

The chain recombines TRBV14 with TRBJ1-2, with D uncertain. Germline CDR1 is SGHDN and CDR2 is FVKESK. The V end lost 1 base, the J end lost 8 bases, and 17 bases lay between the germline ends. The CDR3 sequence is 15 residues long. CDR3 in DNA: TGTGCCAGCAGCCAAGTCCCAGGCAGCCCGTCGGGCTACACCTTC. It is translated as CASSQVPGSPSGYTF.

The chain couples TRBV7-2 to TRBJ2-5; 12 bases are a match to TRBD2. The germline V gene encodes CDR1 SGHTA and CDR2 FQGNSA. V lost 2 bases, J lost 3 bases, and 4 bases stayed unmatched. This CDR3 spans 16 amino acids. CDR3 DNA sequence: TGTGCCAGCAGCTTACTGCGACTAGCGGGGGAAGAGACCCAGTACTTC. Translated: CASSLLRLAGEETQYF.

The rearrangement links TRBV11-2 to TRBJ2-7, with D perhaps matching TRBD2 (6 bases). The J call may not be correct, given that the DNA end is closer to TRBJ2-5. The CDR3 covers 15 residues. The V gene's germline CDR1 is SGHAT and CDR2 FQNNGV. The CDR3 nucleotides are TGTGCCAGCAGCCTGATTAAAGGGACTCAAGAGACCCAGTACTTC. This sequence encodes CASSLIKGTQETQYF.

This clonotype was seen more than once but under ten times. J is TRBJ2-5 and V is TRBV28; D tentatively reads TRBD1 or TRBD2 (5 bases each). This CDR3 has 13 residues. Germline loops: CDR1 MDHEN, CDR2 SYDVKM. Trimming removed 5 bases from V and 2 bases from J, with 9 bases in between. CDR3 DNA sequence: TGTGCCAGCAGTGGTGGGACGCAAGAGACCCAGTACTTC. As protein: CASSGGTQETQYF.

The chain couples TRBV20-1 to TRBJ2-3; D not certain. Germline assignment: CDR1 DFQATT and CDR2 SNEGSKA (reference sequence). V was shortened by 0 bases and J by 4 bases, with 14 bases between the two germline ends. The CDR3 contains 15 residues. CDR3 nucleotide sequence: TGCAGTGCTAGAGAGTCAGCCCGCCGGGCAGATACGCAGTATTTT. Residues: CSARESARRADTQYF.

V is TRBV20-1 and J is TRBJ2-4; 12 nucleotides agree with TRBD2. The J call may be wrong; the DNA end is better matched by TRBJ2-7. The length of the CDR3 is 15 residues. CDR1 DFQATT and CDR2 SNEGSKA come from the germline V gene (reference sequence). DNA for the CDR3: TGCAGTGCTAGAGTTCCTAGCGGGAGGGCCCGCGAGCAGTACTTC. This translates into CSARVPSGRAREQYF.

The V and J genes are TRBV29-1 and TRBJ2-5; TRBD1 matches 7 bases. The tail of the sequence fits TRBJ2-7 better, so the J call may be wrong. Germline CDR1 is SQVTM and CDR2 is ANQGSEA. The CDR3 sequence is 13 residues long. The CDR3 loop is CSVEWWTGDEQYF. The CDR3 bases are TGCAGCGTTGAGTGGTGGACAGGAGACGAGCAGTACTTC.

Points on this clonotype: Mismatch with germline at one junction end may stem from a read error. V and J are TRBV18 and TRBJ2-3; 11 nucleotides align to TRBD2. The CDR3 has 15 amino acids. Germline lookup yields CDR1 KGHSH and CDR2 LQKENI. CDR3 region: CASCSLAGGIDTQYF. CDR3 bases: TGCGCCAGCTGCTCCCTAGCGGGAGGAATAGATACGCAGTATTTT.